The 10 T cell receptor beta chains below were found in one sample sequenced in a study of CD8 T cells in ankylosing spondylitis. Findings and limits, study-wide: Seven to nine highly homologous variants made up a TCR beta motif that seemed to typify ankylosing spondylitis blood.

These TCRs are of unknown antigen specificity. One entry per CDR3 protein, called by TCRdb with MiXCR from the 5' RACE reads. The sample shows about 840,000 distinct CDR3 sequences, roughly 10% of them seen only once. The sample comprised blood, either unsorted or a sorted T cell fraction (not recorded which). These receptors were obtained from a male donor with ankylosing spondylitis.

This clonotype was picked up many times. The V gene is TRBV12-3 or TRBV12-4, the J gene TRBJ2-1; no clear D gene. The CDR3 is made up of 16 amino acids. Deletions cut 7 bases from V and 3 bases from J, with 19 bases between. As DNA, the CDR3 is TGTGCCAGCACCCGCGCTCGAGCCACCAACTACAATGAGCAGTTCTTC. Amino acids: CASTRARATNYNEQFF.

This clonotype was seen ten or more times. The V call is TRBV10-3, the J call TRBJ2-7; D is unclear. CDR1 is ENHRY and CDR2 is SYGVKD in the germline V gene. The CDR3 has 12 residues. Trimming removed 5 bases at V and 5 bases at J, with 10 bases between. The CDR3 bases are TGTGCCATCAGTAGCACCATCGACGAGCAGTACTTC. It translates to CAISSTIDEQYF.

This clonotype was observed a handful of times. The chain combines TRBV27 with TRBJ2-7; D is tentatively TRBD1 or TRBD2 (6 bases each). The CDR3 consists of 15 residues. Trimming left V 3 bases short and J 4 bases short, with 16 bases between. The germline V gene encodes CDR1 MNHEY and CDR2 SMNVEV (reference sequence). In DNA, the CDR3 is TGTGCCAGCAGTTTTAGGACAGCGGGTGGGTACGAGCAGTACTTC. Its protein is CASSFRTAGGYEQYF.

The V gene is TRBV20-1, the J gene TRBJ1-4; D uncertain. Looked up from germline, CDR1 is DFQATT and CDR2 is SNEGSKA (reference sequence). This CDR3 is built from 14 residues. V was trimmed by 5 bases and J by 0 bases, leaving 10 bases between them. The CDR3 protein is CSALRQATNEKLFF. Here the CDR3 DNA reads TGCAGTGCTCTTAGACAAGCAACTAATGAAAAACTGTTTTTT.

This chain connects TRBV28 to TRBJ2-7; 12 nucleotides agree with TRBD2. V shed 8 bases and J 0 bases; nucleotides not matched to a gene: 17. CDR1 MDHEN and CDR2 SYDVKM come from the germline V gene. The CDR3 has 19 residues. CDR3 sequence (DNA): TGTGCCAGCGCTCCTGGGGGGACTAGCGGGTACCTTAGCTCCTACGAGCAGTACTTC. Translating gives CASAPGGTSGYLSSYEQYF.

This clonotype occurred many times. This chain joins TRBV5-1 and TRBJ1-5, with D possibly being TRBD1 (5 bases). The CDR3 sequence is 14 residues long. V lost 0 bases to trimming and J lost 5 bases, with 9 bases between them. CDR1 SGHRS and CDR2 YFSETQ come from the germline V gene. The CDR3 region is CASSLEVGDQPQHF. CDR3 coding DNA: TGCGCCAGCAGCTTGGAGGTGGGGGATCAGCCCCAGCATTTT.

The chain combines TRBV10-3 with TRBJ1-2; the D is unclear. CDR3 length equals 12 residues. Germline V gives CDR1 ENHRY, CDR2 SYGVKD. V was trimmed by 2 bases and J by 5 bases, leaving 6 bases between them. In nucleotides, the CDR3 is TGTGCCATCAGTGAGAGGGATTATGGCTACACCTTC. Protein: CAISERDYGYTF.

This clonotype was detected many times. This rearrangement joins TRBV20-1 to TRBJ1-5, with 8 bases identical to TRBD1. CDR3 length: 15 amino acids. CDR1 DFQATT and CDR2 SNEGSKA come from the germline V gene (reference sequence). Unmatched junction bases numbered 8, after V lost 1 base and J lost 6 bases. CDR3 in DNA: TGCAGTGCTAGAGTGGACAGGGCGGCAGGTCAGCCCCAGCATTTT. The encoded protein is CSARVDRAAGQPQHF.

This clonotype was detected a few times. The chain couples TRBV7-9 to TRBJ2-1; 8 bases agree with TRBD2. CDR1 is SEHNR and CDR2 is FQNEAQ in the germline V gene (reference sequence). V shed 5 bases and J 0 bases; nucleotides not matched to a gene: 6. The CDR3 length is 16 residues. The DNA for the CDR3 is TGTGCCAGCAGCCGACAGCGGGGGAGCTCCTACAATGAGCAGTTCTTC. It translates to CASSRQRGSSYNEQFF.

The CDR3 DNA reads as TGTGCCAGCAGCCAATTGCCCGGGTCTTTGACTAGCGATTTGAATGAGCAGTTCTTC. This sequence encodes CASSQLPGSLTSDLNEQFF. V gene TRBV4-2 combines with J gene TRBJ2-1; 8 nucleotides align to TRBD2. The CDR3 is 19 residues long. Trimming removed 2 bases from V and 7 bases from J; junction bases left unmatched: 19. Germline assignment: CDR1 LGHNA and CDR2 YNFKEQ.